This record concerns one TCR beta chain sequence. The antigen is unknown. CD8+ and CD4+ T cells were negatively isolated; TEMRA cells were FACS-enriched. About 0.45 to 1 ug RNA was reverse transcribed with random hexamers. Across 54 Vbeta and 13 Jbeta, TCR beta CDR3 was amplified with immunoSEQ multiplex PCR. TCRdb processed the immunoSEQ multiplex PCR reads anew with MiXCR; each CDR3 protein has one entry. The data show roughly 170,000 distinct CDR3 sequences, 80% to 95% seen once. These data belong to a study of CD8 T cells in Susac syndrome. Study results and caveats: The study acknowledged a relatively small number of individuals in its TCR sequencing and HLA analysis.

Sequenced material: CD4+ T cells from PBMCs. The sequence was obtained from a human donor with multiple sclerosis.

This CDR3 is CATTSGLTYEQYF. CDR3 coding DNA: TGTGCCACCACCTCGGGACTAACCTACGAGCAGTACTTC. This chain connects TRBV28 to TRBJ2-7, with 7 bases matching TRBD2. This CDR3 comprises 13 residues. Germline V gives CDR1 MDHEN, CDR2 SYDVKM. V was clipped by 10 bases and J by 2 bases; unmatched bases: 8.